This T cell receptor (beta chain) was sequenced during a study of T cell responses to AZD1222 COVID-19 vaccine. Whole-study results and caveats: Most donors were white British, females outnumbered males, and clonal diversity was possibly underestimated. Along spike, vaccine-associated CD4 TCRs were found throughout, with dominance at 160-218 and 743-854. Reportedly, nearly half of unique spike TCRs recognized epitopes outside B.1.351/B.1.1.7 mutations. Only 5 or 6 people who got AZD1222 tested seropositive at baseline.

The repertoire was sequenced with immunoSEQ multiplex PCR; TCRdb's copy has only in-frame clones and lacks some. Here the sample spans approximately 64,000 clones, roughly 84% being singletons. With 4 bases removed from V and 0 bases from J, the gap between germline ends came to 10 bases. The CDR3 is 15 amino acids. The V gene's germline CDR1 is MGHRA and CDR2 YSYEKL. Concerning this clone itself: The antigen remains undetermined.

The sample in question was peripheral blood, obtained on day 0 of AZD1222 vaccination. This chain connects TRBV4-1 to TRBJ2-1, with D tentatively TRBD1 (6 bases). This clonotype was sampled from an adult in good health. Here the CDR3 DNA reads TGCGCCAGCAGCCCATGGGACACCTCCTACAATGAGCAGTTCTTC. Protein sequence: CASSPWDTSYNEQFF.